The 10 T cell receptor beta chains reported below all come from one sample, sequenced in a study of a mutant IDH1 vaccine in newly diagnosed glioma. The antigens of these receptors remain unknown. Sample time point: week 35, safety follow-up. The study gave 300 ug of mutant IDH1 20-mer peptide per vaccine dose, with topical imiquimod. Using immunoSEQ multiplex PCR, the repertoire was profiled, and TCRdb retains in-frame clones only, with some absent. The sample includes around 69,000 clones, around nine tenths of them seen just once. The input for sequencing was PBMCs, taken from a glioma patient whose treatment included an IDH1 peptide vaccine. Receptor source: a man aged 25-45 years with glioma.

The V call is TRBV5-1, the J call TRBJ1-6; D gene ambiguous. The CDR3 has 16 residues. Between the trimmed V and J ends, which lost 2 bases and 0 bases, there was a span of 9 bases. The V gene's germline CDR1 is SGHRS and CDR2 YFSETQ. This chain's CDR3 is CASSLETSSYNSPLHF. The CDR3, as DNA: TGCGCCAGCAGCTTAGAGACATCCTCCTATAATTCACCCCTCCACTTT.

Remarks on this clone: Other nucleotide sequences from this sample produce the same CDR3. The chain couples TRBV27 to TRBJ1-2, with TRBD1 matching over 9 bases. Looked up from germline, CDR1 is MNHEY and CDR2 is SMNVEV (reference sequence). The CDR3 runs 14 residues. Trimming at V came to 3 bases and at J to 5 bases, leaving 4 bases not matched to a gene. CDR3 nucleotide sequence: TGTGCCAGCAGTTTGTCCGGACAGGGGTATGGCTACACCTTC. Its protein is CASSLSGQGYGYTF.

The chain carries TRBV7-2 and TRBJ1-2; 8 positions match TRBD1. J was trimmed by 8 bases and V by 3 bases; bases with no gene match: 8. The germline gives CDR1 SGHTA, CDR2 FQGNSA. This CDR3 has 14 amino acids. The CDR3 DNA reads TGTGCCAGCAGCTTGGGCGGACAGGGACGGGGCTACACCTTC. This translates into CASSLGGQGRGYTF.

This chain links TRBV7-9 with TRBJ1-1; possibly TRBD1 for D (5 bases). Trimming left V 3 bases short and J 2 bases short, with 10 bases between. This CDR3 region has 14 residues. The germline V gene encodes CDR1 SEHNR and CDR2 FQNEAQ (reference sequence). The CDR3 is CASSLTEINTEAFF. CDR3 DNA sequence: TGTGCCAGCAGCTTGACAGAGATCAACACTGAAGCTTTCTTT.

This chain links TRBV30 with TRBJ1-2; D perhaps matches TRBD1 (5 bases). Germline CDR1 is GTSNPN and CDR2 is SVGIG (reference sequence). CDR3 length: 14 amino acids. Trimming left V 3 bases short and J 5 bases short, with 16 bases between. In DNA, the CDR3 is TGTGCCTGGAGCCTTTTAGGGGCGGGTTATGGCTACACCTTC. Amino acid sequence: CAWSLLGAGYGYTF.

This chain connects TRBV2 to TRBJ2-1; D call uncertain. V gave up 4 bases and J gave up 9 bases, with 13 bases separating them. The CDR3 sequence is 13 residues long. Germline V gives CDR1 SNHLY, CDR2 FYNNEI. In DNA form, the CDR3 reads TGTGCCAGCAGTGTTGCACCCCTGGTTGAGCAGTTCTTC. It yields the protein CASSVAPLVEQFF.

V gene TRBV5-1 combines with J gene TRBJ2-1; no reliable D call. The V end was cut by 4 bases, the J end by 2 bases, with 4 bases between. Germline V gene lookup returns CDR1 SGHRS and CDR2 YFSETQ. The CDR3 runs to 12 residues. The CDR3 nucleotides are TGCGCCAGCAGCACCGCCTACAATGAGCAGTTCTTC. Encoded protein: CASSTAYNEQFF.

The chain couples TRBV5-4 to TRBJ1-2; perhaps TRBD1 as D (5 bases). Germline-derived CDR1 and CDR2 are SGHNT and YYREEE (reference sequence). The V end lost 3 bases, the J end lost 3 bases, and 15 bases lay between the germline ends. The length of the CDR3 is 15 residues. This chain's CDR3 is CASSSHDSGDYGYTF. The DNA for the CDR3 is TGTGCCAGCAGCTCGCATGACAGTGGAGACTATGGCTACACCTTC. The full variable domain, in which reference TRBV5-4 and TRBJ1-2 provide the parts outside the CDR3, is ETGVTQSPTHLIKTRGQQVTLRCSSQSGHNTVSWYQQALGQGPQFIFQYYREEENGRGNFPPRFSGLQFPNYSSELNVNALELDDSALYLCASSSHDSGDYGYTFGSGTRLTVV.

V usage is TRBV28 and J usage is TRBJ1-1; D perhaps matches TRBD1 (5 bases). Germline CDR1 reads MDHEN; CDR2 reads SYDVKM. Trimming shortened V by 5 bases and J by 5 bases, and 15 bases separated the two germline ends. The CDR3 is 14 residues long. The CDR3 spells CASSTVSGKTEAFF. The DNA for the CDR3 is TGTGCCAGCAGTACCGTCTCAGGGAAGACTGAAGCTTTCTTT. The complete variable domain, with remaining parts taken from reference TRBV28 and TRBJ1-1, reads DVKVTQSSRYLVKRTGEKVFLECVQDMDHENMFWYRQDPGLGLRLIYFSYDVKMKEKGDIPEGYSVSREKKERFSLILESASTNQTSMYLCASSTVSGKTEAFFGQGTRLTVV.

This clone was found once. This sequence joins TRBV6-5 and TRBJ1-6, with a tentative D call TRBD1 (6 bases). V lost 2 bases, J lost 11 bases, and 16 bases lay in between. Germline CDR1 and CDR2: MNHEY and SVGAGI. The CDR3 consists of 15 residues. CDR3 sequence (DNA): TGTGCCAGCAGTTACGGGCAGGGGACCGGAACACCCCTCCACTTT. Translating it yields CASSYGQGTGTPLHF.